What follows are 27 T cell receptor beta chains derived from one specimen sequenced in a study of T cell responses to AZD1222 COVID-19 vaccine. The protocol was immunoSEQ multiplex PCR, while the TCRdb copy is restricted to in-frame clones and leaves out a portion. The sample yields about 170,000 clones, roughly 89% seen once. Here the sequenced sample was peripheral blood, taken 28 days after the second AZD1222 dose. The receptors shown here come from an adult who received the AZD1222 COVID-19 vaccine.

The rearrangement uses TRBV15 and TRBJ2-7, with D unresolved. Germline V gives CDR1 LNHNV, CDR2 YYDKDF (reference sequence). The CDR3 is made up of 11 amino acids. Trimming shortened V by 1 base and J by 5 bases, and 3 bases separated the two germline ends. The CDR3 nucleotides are TGTGCCACCAGCAGAGCAGACGAGCAGTACTTC. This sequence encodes CATSRADEQYF. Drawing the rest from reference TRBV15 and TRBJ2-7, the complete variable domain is DAMVIQNPRYQVTQFGKPVTLSCSQTLNHNVMYWYQQKSSQAPKLLFHYYDKDFNNEADTPDNFQSRRPNTSFCFLDIRSPGLGDTAMYLCATSRADEQYFGPGTRLTVT.

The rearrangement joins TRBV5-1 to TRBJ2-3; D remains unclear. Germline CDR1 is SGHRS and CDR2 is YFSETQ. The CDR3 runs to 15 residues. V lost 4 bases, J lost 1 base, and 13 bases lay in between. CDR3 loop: CASSPRPTGTDTQYF. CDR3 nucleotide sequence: TGCGCCAGCAGCCCAAGACCAACGGGCACAGATACGCAGTATTTT.

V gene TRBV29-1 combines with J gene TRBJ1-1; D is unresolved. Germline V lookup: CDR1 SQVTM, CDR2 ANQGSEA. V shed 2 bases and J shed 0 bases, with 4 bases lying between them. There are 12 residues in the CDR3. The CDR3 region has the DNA TGCAGCGTTGAACGGATGAACACTGAAGCTTTCTTT. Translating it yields CSVERMNTEAFF.

The CDR3 loop is CASSLDRGSGNTIYF. The CDR3 coding sequence is TGTGCCAGCAGCTTGGACAGGGGCTCTGGAAACACCATATATTTT. The chain recombines TRBV5-4 with TRBJ1-3, with TRBD1 matching 7 bases. Germline-derived CDR1 and CDR2 are SGHNT and YYREEE (reference sequence). This CDR3 contains 15 residues. V trimming: 0 bases; J trimming: 0 bases; junction bases outside the gene matches: 0.

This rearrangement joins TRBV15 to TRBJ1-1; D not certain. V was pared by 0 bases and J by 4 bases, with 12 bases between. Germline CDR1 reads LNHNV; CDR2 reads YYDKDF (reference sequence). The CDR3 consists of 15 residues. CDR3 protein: CATSRDQVFGTEAFF. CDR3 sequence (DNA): TGTGCCACCAGCAGAGATCAAGTCTTTGGCACTGAAGCTTTCTTT. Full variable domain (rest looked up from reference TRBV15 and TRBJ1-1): DAMVIQNPRYQVTQFGKPVTLSCSQTLNHNVMYWYQQKSSQAPKLLFHYYDKDFNNEADTPDNFQSRRPNTSFCFLDIRSPGLGDTAMYLCATSRDQVFGTEAFFGQGTRLTVV.

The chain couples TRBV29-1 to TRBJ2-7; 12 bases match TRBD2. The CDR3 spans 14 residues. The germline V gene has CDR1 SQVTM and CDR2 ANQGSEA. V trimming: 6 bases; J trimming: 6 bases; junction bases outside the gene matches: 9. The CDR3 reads CSVYRTSGESEQYF. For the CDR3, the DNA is TGCAGCGTATACAGGACTAGCGGGGAGAGCGAGCAGTACTTC.

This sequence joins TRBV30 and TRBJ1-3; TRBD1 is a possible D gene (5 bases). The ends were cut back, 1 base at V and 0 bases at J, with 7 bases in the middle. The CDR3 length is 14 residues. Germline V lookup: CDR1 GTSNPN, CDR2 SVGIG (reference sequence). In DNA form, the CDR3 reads TGTGCCTGGAGTGGGGGGAGCTCTGGAAACACCATATATTTT. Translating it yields CAWSGGSSGNTIYF.

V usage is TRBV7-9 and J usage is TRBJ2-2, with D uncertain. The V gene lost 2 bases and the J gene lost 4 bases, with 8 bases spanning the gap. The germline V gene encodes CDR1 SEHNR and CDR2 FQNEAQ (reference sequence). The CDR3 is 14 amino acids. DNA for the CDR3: TGTGCCAGCAGCTTAAAACAGTTCACCGGGGAGCTGTTTTTT. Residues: CASSLKQFTGELFF.

The chain's CDR3 is CASSLDGGGRQPQHF. CDR3 sequence (DNA): TGTGCCAGCAGCTTAGATGGGGGGGGGAGGCAGCCCCAGCATTTT. The chain recombines TRBV7-2 with TRBJ1-5, with D tentatively TRBD1 (5 bases). The CDR3 is made up of 15 amino acids. Germline CDR1 SGHTA, CDR2 FQGNSA. V dropped 1 base and J dropped 7 bases, with 14 bases sitting between them.

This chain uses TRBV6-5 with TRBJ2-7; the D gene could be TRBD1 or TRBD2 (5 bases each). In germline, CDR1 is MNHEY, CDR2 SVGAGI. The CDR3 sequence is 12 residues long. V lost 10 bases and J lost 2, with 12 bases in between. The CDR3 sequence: CAIEGNTYEQYF. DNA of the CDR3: TGTGCCATCGAGGGGAATACCTACGAGCAGTACTTC.

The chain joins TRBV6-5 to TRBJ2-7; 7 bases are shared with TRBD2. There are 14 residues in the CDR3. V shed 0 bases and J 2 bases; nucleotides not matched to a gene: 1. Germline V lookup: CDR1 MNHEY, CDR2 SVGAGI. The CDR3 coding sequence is TGTGCCAGCAGTTACTCGGGGGGGACCTACGAGCAGTACTTC. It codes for CASSYSGGTYEQYF.

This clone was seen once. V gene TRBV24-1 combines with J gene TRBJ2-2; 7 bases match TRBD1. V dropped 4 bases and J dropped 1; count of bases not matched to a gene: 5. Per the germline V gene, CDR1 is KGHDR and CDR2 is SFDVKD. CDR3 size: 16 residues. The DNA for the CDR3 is TGTGCCACCAGTGACCGACGGACAGGGAACACCGGGGAGCTGTTTTTT. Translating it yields CATSDRRTGNTGELFF.

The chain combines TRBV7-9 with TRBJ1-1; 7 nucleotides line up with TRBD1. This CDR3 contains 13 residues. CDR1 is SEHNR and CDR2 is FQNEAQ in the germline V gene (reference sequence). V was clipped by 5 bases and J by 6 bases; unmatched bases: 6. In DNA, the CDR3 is TGTGCCAGCAGCCCGACAGGGAGGCCTGAAGCTTTCTTT. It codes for CASSPTGRPEAFF.

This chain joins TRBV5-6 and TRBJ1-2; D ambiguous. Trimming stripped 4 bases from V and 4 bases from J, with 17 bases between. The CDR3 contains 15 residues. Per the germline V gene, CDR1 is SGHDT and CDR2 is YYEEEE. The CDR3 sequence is CASSGPKGLGYGYTF. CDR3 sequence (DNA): TGTGCCAGCAGCGGACCAAAGGGCCTTGGCTATGGCTACACCTTC.

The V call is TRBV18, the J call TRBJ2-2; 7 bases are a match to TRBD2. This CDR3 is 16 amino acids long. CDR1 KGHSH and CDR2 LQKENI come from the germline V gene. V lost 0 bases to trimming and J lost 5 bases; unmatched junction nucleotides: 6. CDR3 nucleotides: TGTGCCAGCTCACCACCCGGCGGGGGTACTACCGGGGAGCTGTTTTTT. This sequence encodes CASSPPGGGTTGELFF.

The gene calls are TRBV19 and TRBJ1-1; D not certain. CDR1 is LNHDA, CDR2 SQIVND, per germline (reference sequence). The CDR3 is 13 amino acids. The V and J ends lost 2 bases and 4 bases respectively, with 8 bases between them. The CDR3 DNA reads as TGTGCCAGTAGTATACTCCGTAGCACTGAAGCTTTCTTT. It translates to CASSILRSTEAFF.

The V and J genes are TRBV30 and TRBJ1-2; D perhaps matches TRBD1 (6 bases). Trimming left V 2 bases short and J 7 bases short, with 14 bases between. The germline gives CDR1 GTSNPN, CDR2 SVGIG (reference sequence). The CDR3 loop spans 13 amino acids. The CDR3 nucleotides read TGTGCCTGGAGTCTTGACAGGTTAGGTGGCTACACCTTC. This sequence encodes CAWSLDRLGGYTF. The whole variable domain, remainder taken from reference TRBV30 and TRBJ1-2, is SQTIHQWPATLVQPVGSPLSLECTVEGTSNPNLYWYRQAAGRGLQLLFYSVGIGQISSEVPQNLSASRPQDRQFILSSKKLLLSDSGFYLCAWSLDRLGGYTFGSGTRLTVV.

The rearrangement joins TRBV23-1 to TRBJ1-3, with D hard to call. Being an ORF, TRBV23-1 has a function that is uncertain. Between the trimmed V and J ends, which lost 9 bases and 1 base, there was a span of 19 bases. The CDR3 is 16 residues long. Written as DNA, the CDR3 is TGCGCCAGACTACCGAGCGGGGTTGTTTCTGGAAACACCATATATTTT. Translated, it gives CARLPSGVVSGNTIYF.

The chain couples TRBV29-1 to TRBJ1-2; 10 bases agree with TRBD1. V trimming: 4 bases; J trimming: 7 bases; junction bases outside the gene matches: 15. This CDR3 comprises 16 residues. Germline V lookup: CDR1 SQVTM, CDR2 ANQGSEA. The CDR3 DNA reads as TGCAGCGTTGTCAGGCTCCGGGACAGGGGAGAGGGTGGCTACACCTTC. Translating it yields CSVVRLRDRGEGGYTF.

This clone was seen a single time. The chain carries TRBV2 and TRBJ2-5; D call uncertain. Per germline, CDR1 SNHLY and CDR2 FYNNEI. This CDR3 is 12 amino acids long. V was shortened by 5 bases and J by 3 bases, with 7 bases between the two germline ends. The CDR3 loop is CASSPHEETQYF. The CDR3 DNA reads TGTGCCAGCAGTCCTCACGAAGAGACCCAGTACTTC.

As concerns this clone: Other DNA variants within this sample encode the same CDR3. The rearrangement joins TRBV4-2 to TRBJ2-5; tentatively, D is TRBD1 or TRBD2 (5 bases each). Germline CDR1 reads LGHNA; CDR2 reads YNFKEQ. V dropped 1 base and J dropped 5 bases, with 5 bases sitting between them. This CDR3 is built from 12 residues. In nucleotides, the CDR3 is TGTGCCAGCAGCCAAGGGGGGGAGACCCAGTACTTC. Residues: CASSQGGETQYF.

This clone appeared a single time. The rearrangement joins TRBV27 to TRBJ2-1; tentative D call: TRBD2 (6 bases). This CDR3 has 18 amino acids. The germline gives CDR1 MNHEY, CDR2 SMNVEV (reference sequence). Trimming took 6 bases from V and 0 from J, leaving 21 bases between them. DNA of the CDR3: TGTGCCAGCAGACCTCAAAGAAAGACTAGTATCTCCTACAATGAGCAGTTCTTC. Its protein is CASRPQRKTSISYNEQFF.

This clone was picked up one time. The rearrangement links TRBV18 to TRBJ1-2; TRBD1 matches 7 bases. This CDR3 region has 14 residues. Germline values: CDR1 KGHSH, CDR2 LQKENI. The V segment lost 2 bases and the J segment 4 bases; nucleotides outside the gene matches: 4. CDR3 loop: CASSPSGGSYGYTF. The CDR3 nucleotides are TGTGCCAGCTCACCATCAGGGGGTAGCTATGGCTACACCTTC.

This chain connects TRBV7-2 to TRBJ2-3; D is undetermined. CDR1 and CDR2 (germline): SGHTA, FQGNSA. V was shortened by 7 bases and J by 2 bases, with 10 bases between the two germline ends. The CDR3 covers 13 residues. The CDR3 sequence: CASNLGITDTQYF. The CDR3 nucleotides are TGTGCCAGCAATTTAGGAATCACAGATACGCAGTATTTT.

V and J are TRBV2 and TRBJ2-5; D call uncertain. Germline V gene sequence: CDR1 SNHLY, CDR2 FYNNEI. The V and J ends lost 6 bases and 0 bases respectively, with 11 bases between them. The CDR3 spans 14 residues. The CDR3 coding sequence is TGTGCCAGCAGACCAAAGACATACCAAGAGACCCAGTACTTC. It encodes CASRPKTYQETQYF.

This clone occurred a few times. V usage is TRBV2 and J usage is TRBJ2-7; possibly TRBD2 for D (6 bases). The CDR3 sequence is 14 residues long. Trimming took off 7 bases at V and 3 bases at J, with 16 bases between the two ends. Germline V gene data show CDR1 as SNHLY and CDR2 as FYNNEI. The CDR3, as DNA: TGTGCCAGCATCCTACTGGGGGGACTCTACGAGCAGTACTTC. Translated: CASILLGGLYEQYF.

The CDR3 region is CSVTAGAGELFF. CDR3 sequence (DNA): TGCAGCGTGACTGCGGGAGCCGGGGAGCTGTTTTTT. This rearrangement joins TRBV29-1 to TRBJ2-2; 7 bases map to TRBD2. CDR1 is SQVTM and CDR2 is ANQGSEA in the germline V gene. J lost 6 bases, V lost 6 bases, and 4 bases had no gene match. The CDR3 totals 12 residues.